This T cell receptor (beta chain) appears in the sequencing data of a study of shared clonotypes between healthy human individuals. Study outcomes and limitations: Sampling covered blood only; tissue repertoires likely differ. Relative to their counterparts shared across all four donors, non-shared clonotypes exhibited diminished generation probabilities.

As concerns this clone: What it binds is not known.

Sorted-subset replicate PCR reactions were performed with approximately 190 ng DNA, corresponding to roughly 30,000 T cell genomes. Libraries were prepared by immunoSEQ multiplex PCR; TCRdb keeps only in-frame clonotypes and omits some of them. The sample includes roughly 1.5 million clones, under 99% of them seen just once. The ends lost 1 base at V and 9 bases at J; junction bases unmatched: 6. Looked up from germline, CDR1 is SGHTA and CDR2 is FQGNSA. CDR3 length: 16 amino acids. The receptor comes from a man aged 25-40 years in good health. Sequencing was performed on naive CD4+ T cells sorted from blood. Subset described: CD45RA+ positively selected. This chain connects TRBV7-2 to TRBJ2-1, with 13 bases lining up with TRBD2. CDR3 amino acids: CASSLEWTSGRTEQFF. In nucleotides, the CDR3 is TGTGCCAGCAGCTTAGAATGGACTAGCGGGAGAACTGAGCAGTTCTTC.